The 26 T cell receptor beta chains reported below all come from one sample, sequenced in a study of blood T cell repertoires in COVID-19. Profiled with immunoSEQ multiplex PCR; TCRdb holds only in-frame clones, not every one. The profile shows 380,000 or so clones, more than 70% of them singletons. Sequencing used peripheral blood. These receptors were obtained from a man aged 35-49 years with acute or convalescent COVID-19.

CDR3 coding DNA: TGTGCCAGCAGTTACACCGGGGGGGGGCGACACATTCAGTACTTC. Residues: CASSYTGGGRHIQYF. The V and J genes are TRBV6-5 and TRBJ2-4; TRBD2 matches 8 bases. With V trimmed by 2 bases and J by 8 bases, 8 bases remained unmatched. In germline, CDR1 is MNHEY, CDR2 SVGAGI. The CDR3 sequence is 15 residues long.

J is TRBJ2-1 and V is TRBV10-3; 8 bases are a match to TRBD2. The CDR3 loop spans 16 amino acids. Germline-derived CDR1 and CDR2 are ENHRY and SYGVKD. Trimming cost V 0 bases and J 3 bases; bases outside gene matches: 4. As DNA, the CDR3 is TGTGCCATCAGTGAGTCCGCGGGAGGTTTCTACAATGAGCAGTTCTTC. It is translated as CAISESAGGFYNEQFF.

DNA for the CDR3: TGTGCCAGCGGGGGACAGGGCTCTGGAAACACCATATATTTT. It codes for CASGGQGSGNTIYF. The chain couples TRBV2 to TRBJ1-3, with 9 bases matching TRBD1. Germline values: CDR1 SNHLY, CDR2 FYNNEI. The V segment lost 8 bases and the J segment 0 bases; nucleotides outside the gene matches: 2. This CDR3 has 14 amino acids.

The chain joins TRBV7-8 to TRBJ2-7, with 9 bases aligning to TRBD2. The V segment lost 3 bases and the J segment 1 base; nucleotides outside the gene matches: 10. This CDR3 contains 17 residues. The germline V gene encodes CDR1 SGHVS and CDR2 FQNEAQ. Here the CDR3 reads CASSFRAGGLLSYEQYF. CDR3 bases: TGTGCCAGCAGCTTTCGTGCGGGAGGGCTTCTGTCCTACGAGCAGTACTTC.

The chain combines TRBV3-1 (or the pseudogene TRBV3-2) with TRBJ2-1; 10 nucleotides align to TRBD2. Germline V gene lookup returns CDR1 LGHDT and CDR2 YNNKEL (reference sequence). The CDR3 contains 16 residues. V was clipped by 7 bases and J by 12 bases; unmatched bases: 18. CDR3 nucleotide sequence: TGTGCCAGCACAGAAGGATCCAGCGGGAGGGCGGTAGTGCAGTTCTTC. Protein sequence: CASTEGSSGRAVVQFF.

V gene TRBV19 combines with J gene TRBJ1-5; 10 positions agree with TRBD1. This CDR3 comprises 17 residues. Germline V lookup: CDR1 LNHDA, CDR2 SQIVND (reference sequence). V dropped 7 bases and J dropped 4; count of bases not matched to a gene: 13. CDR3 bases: TGTGCCAGTATGGGTGGGACAGGGGTTGTTAGGAATCAGCCCCAGCATTTT. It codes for CASMGGTGVVRNQPQHF.

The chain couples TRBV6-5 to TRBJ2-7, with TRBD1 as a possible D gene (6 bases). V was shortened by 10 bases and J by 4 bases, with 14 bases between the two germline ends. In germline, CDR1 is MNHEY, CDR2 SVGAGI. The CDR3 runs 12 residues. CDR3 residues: CATQETGYEQYF. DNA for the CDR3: TGTGCCACCCAAGAAACAGGGTACGAGCAGTACTTC.

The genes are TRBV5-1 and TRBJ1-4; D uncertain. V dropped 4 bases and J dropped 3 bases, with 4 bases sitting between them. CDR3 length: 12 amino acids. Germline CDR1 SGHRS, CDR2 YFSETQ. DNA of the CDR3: TGCGCCAGCAGCCCTCCTAATGAAAAACTGTTTTTT. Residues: CASSPPNEKLFF.

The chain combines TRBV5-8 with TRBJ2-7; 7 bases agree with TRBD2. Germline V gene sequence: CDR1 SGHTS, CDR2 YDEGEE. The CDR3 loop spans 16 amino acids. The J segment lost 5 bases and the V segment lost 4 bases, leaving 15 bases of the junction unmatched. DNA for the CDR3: TGTGCCAGCAGCCGTTTTTTCTTGACTAGCCTCCACGAGCAGTACTTC. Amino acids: CASSRFFLTSLHEQYF.

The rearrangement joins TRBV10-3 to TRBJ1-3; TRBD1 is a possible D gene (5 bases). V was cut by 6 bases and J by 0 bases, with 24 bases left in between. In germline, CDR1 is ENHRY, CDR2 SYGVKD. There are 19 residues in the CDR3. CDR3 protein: CAISAQSGGSLSSGNTIYF. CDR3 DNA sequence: TGTGCCATCAGCGCCCAAAGCGGGGGGAGTTTAAGCTCTGGAAACACCATATATTTT.

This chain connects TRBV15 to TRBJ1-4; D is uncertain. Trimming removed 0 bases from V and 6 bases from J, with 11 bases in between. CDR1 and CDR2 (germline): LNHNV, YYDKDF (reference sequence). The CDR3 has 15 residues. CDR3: CATSRDGRVDEKLFF. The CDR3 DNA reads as TGTGCCACCAGCAGAGATGGGAGGGTGGATGAAAAACTGTTTTTT.

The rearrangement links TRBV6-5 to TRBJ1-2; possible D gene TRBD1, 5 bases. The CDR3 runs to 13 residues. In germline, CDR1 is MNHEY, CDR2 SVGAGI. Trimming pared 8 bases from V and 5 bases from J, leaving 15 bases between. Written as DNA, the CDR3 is TGTGCCAGCGCGAGTTTGGGGGGTTATGGCTACACCTTC. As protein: CASASLGGYGYTF.

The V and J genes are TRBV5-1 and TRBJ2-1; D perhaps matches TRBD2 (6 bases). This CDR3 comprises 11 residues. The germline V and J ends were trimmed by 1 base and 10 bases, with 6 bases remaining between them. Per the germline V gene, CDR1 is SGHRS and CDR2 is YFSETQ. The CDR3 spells CASSLREEQFF. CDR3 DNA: TGCGCCAGCAGCTTGCGGGAGGAGCAGTTCTTC. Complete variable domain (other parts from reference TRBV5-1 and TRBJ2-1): KAGVTQTPRYLIKTRGQQVTLSCSPISGHRSVSWYQQTPGQGLQFLFEYFSETQRNKGNFPGRFSGRQFSNSRSEMNVSTLELGDSALYLCASSLREEQFFGPGTRLTVL.

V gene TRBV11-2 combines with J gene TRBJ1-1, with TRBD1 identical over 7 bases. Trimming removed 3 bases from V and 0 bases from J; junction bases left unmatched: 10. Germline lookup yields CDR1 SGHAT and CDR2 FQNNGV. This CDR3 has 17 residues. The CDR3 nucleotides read TGTGCCAGCAGCTTGGGACAGCGGTCACTTTTGAACACTGAAGCTTTCTTT. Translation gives CASSLGQRSLLNTEAFF. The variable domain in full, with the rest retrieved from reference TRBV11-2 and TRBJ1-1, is EAGVAQSPRYKIIEKRQSVAFWCNPISGHATLYWYQQILGQGPKLLIQFQNNGVVDDSQLPKDRFSAERLKGVDSTLKIQPAKLEDSAVYLCASSLGQRSLLNTEAFFGQGTRLTVV.

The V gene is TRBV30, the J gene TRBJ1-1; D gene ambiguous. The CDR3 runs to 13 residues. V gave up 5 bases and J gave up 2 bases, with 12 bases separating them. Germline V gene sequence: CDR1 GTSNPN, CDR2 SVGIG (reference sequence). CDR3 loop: CAWGRVGNTEAFF. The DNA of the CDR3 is TGTGCCTGGGGGAGGGTTGGCAACACTGAAGCTTTCTTT.

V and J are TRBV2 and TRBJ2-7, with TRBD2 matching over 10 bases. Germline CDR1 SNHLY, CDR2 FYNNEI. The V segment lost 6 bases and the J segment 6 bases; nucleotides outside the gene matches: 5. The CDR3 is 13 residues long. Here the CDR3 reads CASRSGRAVEQYF. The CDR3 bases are TGTGCCAGCAGAAGCGGGAGGGCGGTCGAGCAGTACTTC.

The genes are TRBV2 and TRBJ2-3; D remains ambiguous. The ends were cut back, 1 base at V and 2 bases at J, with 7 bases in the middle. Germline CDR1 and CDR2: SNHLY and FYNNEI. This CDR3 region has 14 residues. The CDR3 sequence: CASSEVATTDTQYF. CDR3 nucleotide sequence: TGTGCCAGCAGTGAAGTGGCCACCACAGATACGCAGTATTTT.

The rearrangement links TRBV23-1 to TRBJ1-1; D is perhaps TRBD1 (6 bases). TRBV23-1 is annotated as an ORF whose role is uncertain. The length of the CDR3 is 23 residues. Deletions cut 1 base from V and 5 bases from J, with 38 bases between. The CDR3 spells CASSQFRQSPDRIDWNQHTEAFF. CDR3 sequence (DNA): TGCGCCAGCAGTCAATTCAGACAGAGCCCCGACAGGATAGACTGGAACCAACATACTGAAGCTTTCTTT.

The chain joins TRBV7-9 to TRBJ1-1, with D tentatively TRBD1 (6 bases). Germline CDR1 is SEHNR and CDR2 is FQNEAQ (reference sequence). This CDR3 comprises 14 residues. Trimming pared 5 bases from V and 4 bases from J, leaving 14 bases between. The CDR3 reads CASSHRGQFTEAFF. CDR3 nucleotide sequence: TGTGCCAGCAGCCACCGAGGACAGTTCACTGAAGCTTTCTTT.

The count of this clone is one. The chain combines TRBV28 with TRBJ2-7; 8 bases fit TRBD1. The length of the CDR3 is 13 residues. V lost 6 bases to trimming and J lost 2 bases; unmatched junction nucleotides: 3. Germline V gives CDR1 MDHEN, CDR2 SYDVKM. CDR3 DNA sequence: TGTGCCAGCAGACAGGGGGGCCCCTACGAGCAGTACTTC. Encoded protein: CASRQGGPYEQYF.

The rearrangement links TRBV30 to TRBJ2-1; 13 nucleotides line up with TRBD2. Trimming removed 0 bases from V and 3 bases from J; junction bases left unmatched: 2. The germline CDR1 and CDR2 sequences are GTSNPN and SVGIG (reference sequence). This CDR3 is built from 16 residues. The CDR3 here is CAWSVGTSGIYNEQFF. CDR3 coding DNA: TGTGCCTGGAGTGTCGGGACTAGCGGGATCTACAATGAGCAGTTCTTC.

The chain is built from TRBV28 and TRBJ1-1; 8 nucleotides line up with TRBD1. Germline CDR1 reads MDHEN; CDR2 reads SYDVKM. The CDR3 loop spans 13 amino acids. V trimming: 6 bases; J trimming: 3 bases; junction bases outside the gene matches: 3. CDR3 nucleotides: TGTGCCAGCAGCACAGGGGGTTACACTGAAGCTTTCTTT. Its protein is CASSTGGYTEAFF.

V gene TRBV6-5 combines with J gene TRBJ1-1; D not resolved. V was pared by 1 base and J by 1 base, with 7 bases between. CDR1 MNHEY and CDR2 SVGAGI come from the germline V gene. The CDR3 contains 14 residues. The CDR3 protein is CASSYFGENTEAFF. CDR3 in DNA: TGTGCCAGCAGTTACTTCGGGGAGAACACTGAAGCTTTCTTT.

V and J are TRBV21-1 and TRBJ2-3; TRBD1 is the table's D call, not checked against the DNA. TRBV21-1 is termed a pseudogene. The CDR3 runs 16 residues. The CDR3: CASSPWKQGLADTQYF. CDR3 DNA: TGTGCCAGCAGCCCATGGAAGCAGGGTCTGGCAGATACGCAGTATTTT.

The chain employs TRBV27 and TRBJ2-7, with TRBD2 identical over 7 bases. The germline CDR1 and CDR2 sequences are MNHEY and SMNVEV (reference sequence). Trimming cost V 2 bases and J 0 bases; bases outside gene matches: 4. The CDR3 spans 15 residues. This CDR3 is CASSLQSGASYEQYF. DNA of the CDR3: TGTGCCAGCAGTTTACAGAGCGGGGCCTCCTACGAGCAGTACTTC.

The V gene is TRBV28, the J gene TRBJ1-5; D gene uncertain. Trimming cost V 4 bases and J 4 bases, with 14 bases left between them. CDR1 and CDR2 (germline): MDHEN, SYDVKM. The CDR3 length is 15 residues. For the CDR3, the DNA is TGTGCCAGCAGTTCTTTGGACTTCGAAAATCAGCCCCAGCATTTT. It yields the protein CASSSLDFENQPQHF.